A single sample is the source of the 2 T cell receptor beta chains below, sequenced in a study of response to subunit inactivated influenza vaccine. TCRdb redid the calling of the RT-PCR reads with MiXCR, one entry per CDR3 protein. The table shows roughly 180,000 distinct CDR3 sequences, with about 10% occurring only once. The material was non-naive T cells sorted from PBMCs, obtained on the day of vaccination. These receptors were collected from a man in his fifties who received an inactivated influenza vaccine.

The gene calls are TRBV5-1 and TRBJ1-2, with 10 bases aligning to TRBD1. The CDR3 runs to 13 residues. V lost 2 bases and J lost 13; bases outside the gene matches: 8. The germline V gene encodes CDR1 SGHRS and CDR2 YFSETQ. CDR3 region: CASSFGTGDDTTF. CDR3 nucleotides: TGCGCCAGCAGCTTCGGGACAGGGGATGATACCACCTTC.

This clonotype has a handful of counts. The genes are TRBV29-1 and TRBJ2-1, with 11 bases matching TRBD1. V dropped 3 bases and J dropped 7; count of bases not matched to a gene: 8. There are 15 residues in the CDR3. Germline V gene sequence: CDR1 SQVTM, CDR2 ANQGSEA. This chain's CDR3 is CSVDPGQGARNEQFF. The CDR3 nucleotides are TGCAGCGTTGATCCCGGACAGGGGGCACGGAATGAGCAGTTCTTC.